The 18 T cell receptor beta chains below come from one sample, sequenced in a study of post-analysis software for immune sequencing data. Overall study findings and caveats: Controls showed lower frequencies than patients for 5 or 6 TRBV segments, and TRBV5-6, TRBV5-1 and TRBV20-1 were among these.

Libraries were made from TCR beta cDNA, and they carried unique molecular identifiers. Via MiXCR, TCRdb re-called the PCR reads, giving one row per CDR3 protein. The sample lists about 820,000 distinct CDR3 sequences, around 53% seen once, with 4% to 5.5% in the top ten. These receptors lack a known antigen. Sequencing was performed on blood. These receptors were collected from a girl aged 10-17 years with multiple sclerosis.

This clonotype has a count of ten or more. The chain links TRBV15 to TRBJ2-5, with 10 bases identical to TRBD2. Germline trimming cut 0 bases from V and 4 bases from J; bases unmatched to any gene: 5. The CDR3 length is 16 residues. The germline gives CDR1 LNHNV, CDR2 YYDKDF (reference sequence). The CDR3 is CATSRDPRLAGETQYF. CDR3 DNA: TGTGCCACCAGCAGAGATCCGCGACTAGCGGGAGAGACCCAGTACTTC.

The chain uses TRBV5-1 and TRBJ1-1; 12 bases match TRBD1. The ends lost 4 bases at V and 4 bases at J; junction bases unmatched: 11. The V gene's germline CDR1 is SGHRS and CDR2 YFSETQ. The CDR3 is 17 amino acids. The CDR3 nucleotides are TGCGCCAGCAGCCCGGGACAGGGGGCGGGGGTTTTCACTGAAGCTTTCTTT. Its translation: CASSPGQGAGVFTEAFF.

The rearrangement links TRBV5-1 to TRBJ2-7; TRBD1 might be the D (6 bases). Germline loops: CDR1 SGHRS, CDR2 YFSETQ. This CDR3 has 18 amino acids. Between the trimmed V and J ends, which lost 3 bases and 0 bases, there was a span of 22 bases. The DNA of the CDR3 is TGCGCCAGCAGCTCGAAGGTCCGCAGGGGTACAGCCTCCTACGAGCAGTACTTC. The encoded protein is CASSSKVRRGTASYEQYF.

This clonotype was counted between two and nine times. The rearrangement uses TRBV7-2 and TRBJ2-3; D possibly matches TRBD1 or TRBD2 (5 bases each). Trimming shortened V by 4 bases and J by 2 bases, and 10 bases separated the two germline ends. This CDR3 has 14 amino acids. Germline assignment: CDR1 SGHTA and CDR2 FQGNSA. The CDR3 region has the DNA TGTGCCAGCAGCTCGGGACGGATCACAGATACGCAGTATTTT. Translated, it gives CASSSGRITDTQYF. The full variable domain, with the rest looked up from reference TRBV7-2 and TRBJ2-3, is GAGVSQSPSNKVTEKGKDVELRCDPISGHTALYWYRQSLGQGLEFLIYFQGNSAPDKSGLPSDRFSAERTGGSVSTLTIQRTQQEDSAVYLCASSSGRITDTQYFGPGTRLTVL.

This clonotype has only one observation. CDR3 protein: CASSAGDQETQYF. The CDR3 DNA follows: TGTGCCAGCAGTGCAGGGGACCAAGAGACCCAGTACTTC. The chain joins TRBV2 to TRBJ2-5; perhaps TRBD1 as D (6 bases). V dropped 4 bases and J dropped 0 bases, with 6 bases sitting between them. This CDR3 is 13 amino acids long. Germline CDR1 reads SNHLY; CDR2 reads FYNNEI.

This clonotype was observed a handful of times. J is TRBJ2-7 and V is TRBV20-1, with 11 bases matching TRBD1. The CDR3 is 15 residues long. Germline V gene data show CDR1 as DFQATT and CDR2 as SNEGSKA (reference sequence). Trimming cost V 4 bases and J 0 bases; bases outside gene matches: 5. The CDR3 sequence is CSANRGTGGSYEQYF. CDR3 bases: TGCAGTGCTAACCGGGGGACAGGGGGCTCCTACGAGCAGTACTTC.

V gene TRBV20-1 combines with J gene TRBJ2-1; 13 nucleotides line up with TRBD2. CDR1 and CDR2 (germline): DFQATT, SNEGSKA (reference sequence). There are 14 residues in the CDR3. Trimming at V came to 5 bases and at J to 10 bases, leaving 8 bases not matched to a gene. In DNA form, the CDR3 reads TGCAGTGCTTCGCGGACTAGCGGGGGTCTGGAGCAGTTCTTC. It yields the protein CSASRTSGGLEQFF.

The chain combines TRBV29-1 with TRBJ2-7; D may be TRBD1 (5 bases). The germline V and J ends were trimmed by 4 bases and 1 base, with 14 bases remaining between them. This CDR3 spans 14 amino acids. The germline CDR1 and CDR2 sequences are SQVTM and ANQGSEA. CDR3 nucleotides: TGCAGCGTTGGGACCAGGGCCCCTTCCTACGAGCAGTACTTC. Translation: CSVGTRAPSYEQYF.

As DNA, the CDR3 is TGTGCCATAGGAAAACTACTCCGTGGCACCGAAGCTTTCTTT. Amino acids: CAIGKLLRGTEAFF. J is TRBJ1-1 and V is TRBV12-3 or TRBV12-4; no definite D call. The CDR3 totals 14 residues. Trimming took 10 bases from V and 8 from J, leaving 23 bases between them.

There are a few counts of this clonotype. The chain combines TRBV29-1 with TRBJ1-2; D uncertain. The CDR3 has 13 amino acids. V was trimmed by 3 bases and J by 4 bases, leaving 12 bases between them. Germline V CDR1 and CDR2: SQVTM, ANQGSEA. CDR3 region: CSVDERGSYGYTF. The DNA for the CDR3 is TGCAGCGTTGACGAGAGAGGGAGCTATGGCTACACCTTC. Together with reference TRBV29-1 and TRBJ1-2, the CDR3 gives the full variable domain: SAVISQKPSRDICQRGTSLTIQCQVDSQVTMMFWYRQQPGQSLTLIATANQGSEATYESGFVIDKFPISRPNLTFSTLTVSNMSPEDSSIYLCSVDERGSYGYTFGSGTRLTVV.

This clonotype has just one count. The gene calls are TRBV20-1 and TRBJ2-1; no firm D call. The CDR3 runs to 14 residues. Germline values: CDR1 DFQATT, CDR2 SNEGSKA (reference sequence). The V end lost 4 bases, the J end lost 0 bases, and 10 bases lay between the germline ends. CDR3 nucleotide sequence: TGCAGTGCTACGGAAGTCCGCTCCTACAATGAGCAGTTCTTC. Translating it yields CSATEVRSYNEQFF.

This chain connects TRBV20-1 to TRBJ1-1; possible D gene TRBD1, 5 bases. CDR3 size: 13 residues. Germline V gene sequence: CDR1 DFQATT, CDR2 SNEGSKA (reference sequence). The germline V and J ends were trimmed by 3 bases and 1 base, with 9 bases remaining between them. The DNA for the CDR3 is TGCAGTGCTAGCAGAGGGACGAACACTGAAGCTTTCTTT. Its protein product is CSASRGTNTEAFF.

The genes are TRBV5-1 and TRBJ2-7; D call uncertain. The germline V and J ends were trimmed by 0 bases and 3 bases, with 13 bases remaining between them. The CDR3 sequence is 15 residues long. CDR1 and CDR2 (germline): SGHRS, YFSETQ. Here the CDR3 reads CASSLAVSFRYEQYF. In DNA, the CDR3 is TGCGCCAGCAGCTTGGCGGTTTCTTTCCGCTACGAGCAGTACTTC.

This clonotype showed up just once. V and J are TRBV5-6 and TRBJ2-7; 11 bases are shared with TRBD1. Per the germline V gene, CDR1 is SGHDT and CDR2 is YYEEEE. J gave up 5 bases and V 4 bases, and 5 bases lay outside the gene matches. The CDR3 extends over 14 amino acids. Here the CDR3 reads CASSIGTGGNEQYF. The CDR3 nucleotides read TGTGCCAGCAGCATCGGGACAGGGGGTAACGAGCAGTACTTC. Supplemented by reference TRBV5-6 and TRBJ2-7, the full variable domain reads DAGVTQSPTHLIKTRGQQVTLRCSPKSGHDTVSWYQQALGQGPQFIFQYYEEEERQRGNFPDRFSGHQFPNYSSELNVNALLLGDSALYLCASSIGTGGNEQYFGPGTRLTVT.

This clonotype was seen only a few times. This chain uses TRBV27 with TRBJ1-4, with D possibly TRBD1 on 6 matching bases. With 5 bases removed from V and 4 bases from J, the gap between germline ends came to 11 bases. Germline CDR1 reads MNHEY; CDR2 reads SMNVEV (reference sequence). The CDR3 loop spans 14 amino acids. CDR3 sequence: CASSLQGNNEKLFF. The CDR3, as DNA: TGTGCCAGCAGTCTACAGGGTAATAATGAAAAACTGTTTTTT.

This sequence joins TRBV18 and TRBJ2-5, with D possibly matching TRBD2 (5 bases). The end of the DNA aligns better with TRBJ2-7, so the J call may be wrong. CDR1 and CDR2 from the germline V gene are KGHSH and LQKENI. The CDR3 spans 13 residues. In DNA, the CDR3 is TGTGCCAGCTCAGTCGGGAACTCCTACGAGCAGTACTTC. It translates to CASSVGNSYEQYF.

This chain links TRBV5-1 with TRBJ2-1; 11 bases fit TRBD1. The V gene's germline CDR1 is SGHRS and CDR2 YFSETQ. The CDR3 consists of 16 residues. With 3 bases clipped from V and 7 bases from J, the junction kept 9 bases outside the gene matches. As DNA, the CDR3 is TGCGCCAGCAGCTCGCAGGGACAGGGGGGACCGAATGAGCAGTTCTTC. Protein: CASSSQGQGGPNEQFF. Variable domain in full (rest from reference TRBV5-1 and TRBJ2-1): KAGVTQTPRYLIKTRGQQVTLSCSPISGHRSVSWYQQTPGQGLQFLFEYFSETQRNKGNFPGRFSGRQFSNSRSEMNVSTLELGDSALYLCASSSQGQGGPNEQFFGPGTRLTVL.

This chain joins TRBV7-3 and TRBJ2-3; 8 nucleotides agree with TRBD2. The CDR3 spans 16 residues. The V gene end was trimmed by 2 bases and the J gene end by 1 base; junction bases not matched to a gene: 5. Germline V gene sequence: CDR1 SGHTA, CDR2 FQGTGA. The CDR3 is CASSLLAAGGTDTQYF. In DNA, the CDR3 is TGTGCCAGCAGCTTATTAGCAGCGGGGGGCACAGATACGCAGTATTTT.